The clone carrying this TCR beta chain has a count of ten or more. Antigen: not known. The data were taken from a study of CD8 T cells in ankylosing spondylitis. Study observations and caveats: Within ankylosing spondylitis blood, a TCR beta motif made up of roughly eight highly homologous variants appeared to be characteristic.

MiXCR, applied by TCRdb to the 5' RACE reads, yields one record per CDR3 protein. The table includes around 540,000 distinct CDR3 sequences, roughly 13% detected once. The CDR3 totals 15 residues. V shed 6 bases, J shed 3 bases, and the junction held 4 bases outside the gene matches. This sequence joins TRBV12-3 or TRBV12-4 and TRBJ2-3; TRBD2 matches at 12 bases. Sequenced material: blood, either unsorted or a sorted T cell fraction (not recorded which). The origin of this receptor is a male donor with ankylosing spondylitis. The CDR3: CASRKTSGRTDTQYF. For the CDR3, the DNA is TGTGCCAGCAGGAAGACTAGCGGGAGAACAGATACGCAGTATTTT.